The T cell receptor beta chain under discussion was sequenced for a study of T cell changes during pregnancy in multiple sclerosis. Sequenced by immunoSEQ multiplex PCR; TCRdb stores in-frame clones only, minus some. Among tens of thousands of clones listed, about 93% were seen once. Germline V gene lookup returns CDR1 MNHNY and CDR2 SVGAGI (reference sequence). V was pared by 6 bases and J by 8 bases, with 1 base of the junction left unmatched. This CDR3 comprises 13 residues. This TCR was recovered from a female donor with multiple sclerosis, enrolled in a pregnancy study. The chain links TRBV6-6 to TRBJ2-1; 13 bases are shared with TRBD2. Specimen: CD8+ T cells from peripheral blood mononuclear cells, collected in the third trimester of pregnancy. In DNA form, the CDR3 reads TGTGCCAGCAGACTAGCGGGAGGGGATGAGCAGTTCTTC. Translation gives CASRLAGGDEQFF.